The rows below give T cell receptor beta chains drawn from one sample of a study of cytomegalovirus exposure and HLA in healthy donors. Measured with immunoSEQ multiplex PCR; TCRdb has only the in-frame clones, and not every one. Counted here are 65,000 to 70,000 clones, 80% to 90% occurring once; the ten biggest clones make up 9% to 14%. The sample comprised PBMCs. The receptor set was obtained from a woman in her thirties in good health and CMV-seropositive. The conserved cysteine and the conserved F or W are not part of the CDR3 here.

TRBV7-9	TRBJ2-3	ASSLGPGRESSDTQY
TRBV6-5	TRBJ1-1	ASSPRQGWGTEAF
TRBV4-2	TRBJ1-5	ASSQDFGTSSQPQH
TRBV6-4	TRBJ2-5	ASSPGGAGVETQY
TRBV6-5	TRBJ2-7	ASRRNRAAYEQY
TRBV6-6	TRBJ1-1	ASSYSGDGGTEAF
TRBV11-3	TRBJ1-5	ASSLVAGRGLHQPQH
TRBV15	TRBJ2-5	ATSRNPRAGQETQY
TRBV4-1	TRBJ2-7	ASSQKGLAGYEQY
TRBV6-1	TRBJ1-2	ASTTGSYGYT
TRBV7-9	TRBJ1-2	ASSSPPGRGYGYT
TRBV10-1	TRBJ1-1	ASSFTTGNTEAF
TRBV11-2	TRBJ2-7	ASSPRGITSDDEQY
TRBV7-3	TRBJ2-3	ASSFSVRGDTQY
TRBV5-4	TRBJ2-1	ASSDSGRTYNEQF
TRBV9	TRBJ2-1	ASSPRTSANKF
TRBV6-5	TRBJ1-1	ASSYSSIVLPEAF
TRBV7-8	TRBJ2-1	ASSLTRAPGEQF
TRBV21-1	TRBJ2-7	ASSKGASSCYEQY
TRBV11-2	TRBJ1-1	ASSSTHGTGGGRTEAF
TRBV4-1	TRBJ2-5	ASSHPQETQY
TRBV6-4	TRBJ2-1	ASSDGSSGSNEQF
TRBV18	TRBJ2-5	ASSPTRQETQY
TRBV6-5	TRBJ2-7	ASSYLTGAEQY
TRBV25-1	TRBJ2-1	ASSEPGRGIYNEQF
TRBV5-5	TRBJ2-7	ASSYIQGSHEQY
TRBV10-2	TRBJ2-7	ASSWPGTMTSYEQY
TRBV4-2	TRBJ1-1	ASSQDGGRPNTEAF
TRBV4-1	TRBJ2-7	ASSQSGPSRYEQY
TRBV4-1	TRBJ2-3	ASSDKLRDTQY
TRBV18	TRBJ1-2	ASSFPGDYGYT
TRBV4-1	TRBJ2-1	ASSQVLLAGYNEQF
TRBV29-1	TRBJ1-1	GGADTEAF
TRBV10-3	TRBJ1-2	AISATGDGYT
TRBV9	TRBJ1-2	ASSEGGGSYGYT
TRBV30	TRBJ1-3	AWSTFGGAWGNTIY
TRBV6-6	TRBJ1-6	ASSPGPYNSPLH
TRBV7-3	TRBJ2-2	ASSPTGGKSTGELF
TRBV4-1	TRBJ2-2	ASSKQGRGTGELF